The next 32 T cell receptor beta chains were all read from a single sample in a study of cytomegalovirus exposure and HLA in healthy donors. A multiplex PCR was run with 60 Vbeta primers and 13 Jbeta primers. Clones were sequenced by immunoSEQ multiplex PCR, and TCRdb holds only the in-frame ones, with some missing. This specimen shows approximately 200,000 clones; the ten leading clones hold approximately 0.74%. The sequenced material came from PBMCs. These TCRs come from a boy aged 5-17 years in good health and CMV-seronegative.

In DNA form, the CDR3 reads TGTGCCAGCAGTGATTCGGGGGGACAAGAGACCCAGTACTTC. Translation: CASSDSGGQETQYF. This chain links TRBV2 with TRBJ2-5; 7 nucleotides align to TRBD2. The length of the CDR3 is 14 residues. The germline CDR1 and CDR2 sequences are SNHLY and FYNNEI. The V gene end was trimmed by 3 bases and the J gene end by 2 bases; junction bases not matched to a gene: 3.

The CDR3 loop reads CASSMTGGAGEQYF. DNA of the CDR3: TGTGCCAGCAGCATGACAGGGGGCGCGGGCGAGCAGTACTTC. J is TRBJ2-7 and V is TRBV9; TRBD1 matches 10 bases. Unmatched junction bases numbered 7, after V lost 4 bases and J lost 6 bases. In germline, CDR1 is SGDLS, CDR2 YYNGEE. This CDR3 region has 14 residues.

The gene calls are TRBV7-2 and TRBJ1-1, with D unclear. V lost 6 bases and J 3 bases, leaving 14 bases between the germline ends. The CDR3 has 14 amino acids. CDR1 and CDR2 from the germline V gene are SGHTA and FQGNSA. CDR3 DNA: TGTGCCAGCAGGCCTCGCTTGGGCTACACTGAAGCTTTCTTT. Protein sequence: CASRPRLGYTEAFF. Looking up the rest from reference TRBV7-2 and TRBJ1-1 gives the full variable domain: GAGVSQSPSNKVTEKGKDVELRCDPISGHTALYWYRQSLGQGLEFLIYFQGNSAPDKSGLPSDRFSAERTGGSVSTLTIQRTQQEDSAVYLCASRPRLGYTEAFFGQGTRLTVV.

The chain joins TRBV30 to TRBJ1-1; no reliable D call. The CDR3 loop spans 12 amino acids. Trimming pared 2 bases from V and 5 bases from J, leaving 9 bases between. Germline-derived CDR1 and CDR2 are GTSNPN and SVGIG (reference sequence). The CDR3 DNA follows: TGTGCCTGGAGTCCGGGTAAGACTGAAGCTTTCTTT. Its translation is CAWSPGKTEAFF.

The V call is TRBV11-2, the J call TRBJ2-3; tentative D call: TRBD1 (6 bases). The CDR3 loop spans 16 amino acids. Germline V gives CDR1 SGHAT, CDR2 FQNNGV. Trimming left V 7 bases short and J 2 bases short, with 19 bases between. The CDR3 DNA sequence: TGTGCCAGCACCTGGGGGCGTTGGGGATACACAGATACGCAGTATTTT. Amino acid sequence: CASTWGRWGYTDTQYF.

The chain combines TRBV10-3 with TRBJ1-1, with D uncertain. The CDR3 length is 15 residues. V was trimmed by 0 bases and J by 1 base, leaving 9 bases between them. Germline lookup yields CDR1 ENHRY and CDR2 SYGVKD. The CDR3 loop is CAISESQGRNTEAFF. CDR3 DNA sequence: TGTGCCATCAGTGAGTCCCAAGGGAGGAACACTGAAGCTTTCTTT.

The chain uses TRBV4-1 and TRBJ2-7; D possibly corresponds to TRBD1 (7 bases). CDR3 size: 15 residues. V lost 1 base and J lost 5, with 15 bases in between. Germline V CDR1 and CDR2: MGHRA, YSYEKL. CDR3 sequence: CASSQAGGRTHEQYF. The CDR3 DNA reads TGCGCCAGCAGCCAAGCAGGGGGGCGAACTCACGAGCAGTACTTC.

The chain is built from TRBV6-5 and TRBJ2-5; 7 bases agree with TRBD1. Gene TRBJ2-7 matches the end of the DNA better, so the J call may be wrong. Germline CDR1 MNHEY, CDR2 SVGAGI. The CDR3 contains 15 residues. The CDR3 sequence is CASSRMIGGLHEQYF. The CDR3 DNA follows: TGTGCCAGCAGCCGGATGATAGGGGGCCTCCACGAGCAGTACTTC.

The chain joins TRBV5-3 to TRBJ1-6; D remains ambiguous. TRBV5-3 is marked as an open reading frame, function uncertain. This CDR3 region has 14 residues. The V gene lost 4 bases and the J gene lost 9 bases, with 14 bases spanning the gap. CDR3 protein: CARSPGEIGSPLHF. The CDR3 DNA is TGTGCCAGAAGCCCTGGGGAGATCGGTTCACCCCTCCACTTT.

This chain uses TRBV12-5 with TRBJ1-1; the match to TRBD1 covers 7 bases. Per germline, CDR1 LGHNT and CDR2 FRNRAP. This CDR3 has 12 amino acids. J gave up 5 bases and V 6 bases, and 3 bases lay outside the gene matches. The CDR3: CASGTQGTEAFF. The CDR3 bases are TGTGCTAGTGGGACACAGGGGACTGAAGCTTTCTTT.

The CDR3 region has the DNA TGTGCCAGCAGCTTAGGTGGGCCCTCCTACGAGCAGTACTTC. Protein: CASSLGGPSYEQYF. The gene calls are TRBV7-3 and TRBJ2-7; unclear D gene. The CDR3 totals 14 residues. Germline assignment: CDR1 SGHTA and CDR2 FQGTGA. The V end was cut by 2 bases, the J end by 0 bases, with 8 bases between.

The rearrangement uses TRBV4-3 and TRBJ1-2; 8 bases agree with TRBD1. Germline V CDR1 and CDR2: LGHNA, YSLEER. J lost 6 bases, V lost 3 bases, and 6 bases had no gene match. The CDR3 has 14 residues. The CDR3, as DNA: TGCGCCAGCAGCCAGGACAGGGAGCTCGATGGCTACACCTTC. It specifies CASSQDRELDGYTF.

This chain links TRBV6-5 with TRBJ1-1; weak D call: TRBD1 (5 bases). Germline V lookup: CDR1 MNHEY, CDR2 SVGAGI. Trimming pared 0 bases from V and 1 base from J, leaving 9 bases between. This CDR3 contains 15 residues. The CDR3 DNA is TGTGCCAGCAGTTACTCGAATGGACAGAACACTGAAGCTTTCTTT. It encodes CASSYSNGQNTEAFF.

This chain links TRBV28 with TRBJ1-5; D remains unclear. The CDR3 runs to 16 residues. Trimming left V 5 bases short and J 0 bases short, with 14 bases between. CDR1 and CDR2 from the germline V gene are MDHEN and SYDVKM. This CDR3 reads CASSPSAGHSNQPQHF. The CDR3, as DNA: TGTGCCAGCAGTCCCTCGGCAGGTCATAGCAATCAGCCCCAGCATTTT.

The chain couples TRBV19 to TRBJ2-1, with D possibly TRBD1 on 6 matching bases. Germline CDR1 LNHDA, CDR2 SQIVND (reference sequence). The CDR3 is 14 residues long. V was shortened by 5 bases and J by 9 bases, with 17 bases between the two germline ends. CDR3 residues: CASSEWGRTAEQFF. The CDR3 DNA follows: TGTGCCAGTAGTGAGTGGGGGCGAACGGCTGAGCAGTTCTTC. Looking up the rest from reference TRBV19 and TRBJ2-1 gives the full variable domain: DGGITQSPKYLFRKEGQNVTLSCEQNLNHDAMYWYRQDPGQGLRLIYYSQIVNDFQKGDIAEGYSVSREKKESFPLTVTSAQKNPTAFYLCASSEWGRTAEQFFGPGTRLTVL.

The chain recombines TRBV2 with TRBJ1-3; 7 nucleotides line up with TRBD1. The J segment lost 5 bases and the V segment lost 7 bases, leaving 5 bases of the junction unmatched. Germline V gives CDR1 SNHLY, CDR2 FYNNEI. This CDR3 comprises 13 residues. The CDR3 is CASNNRGRNTIYF. In nucleotides, the CDR3 is TGTGCCAGCAATAACAGGGGCAGAAACACCATATATTTT.

This chain connects TRBV15 to TRBJ1-1, with D perhaps TRBD1 (6 bases). This CDR3 spans 12 amino acids. Trimming took 6 bases from V and 3 from J, leaving 8 bases between them. Germline V lookup: CDR1 LNHNV, CDR2 YYDKDF (reference sequence). The CDR3 loop reads CATSQGYTEAFF. For the CDR3, the DNA is TGTGCCACCAGTCAGGGGTACACTGAAGCTTTCTTT.

The chain combines TRBV5-1 with TRBJ2-5, with 8 bases aligning to TRBD2. V was pared by 0 bases and J by 0 bases, with 4 bases of the junction left unmatched. This CDR3 has 16 residues. The V gene's germline CDR1 is SGHRS and CDR2 YFSETQ. The DNA of the CDR3 is TGCGCCAGCAGCTTGGTTGGCGGGGGGCACCAAGAGACCCAGTACTTC. Translating gives CASSLVGGGHQETQYF.

The genes are TRBV6-4 and TRBJ2-1, with 8 bases matching TRBD2. Germline assignment: CDR1 MRHNA and CDR2 SNTAGT. V gave up 2 bases and J gave up 2 bases; unmatched junction bases: 2. This CDR3 is 15 amino acids long. The CDR3 DNA reads TGTGCCAGCAGTGACAGAGCGGGGGCCTACAATGAGCAGTTCTTC. Encoded protein: CASSDRAGAYNEQFF.

The chain couples TRBV5-4 to TRBJ1-1, with D maybe TRBD1 (5 bases). Germline V gives CDR1 SGHNT, CDR2 YYREEE (reference sequence). V gave up 4 bases and J gave up 1 base, with 17 bases separating them. The CDR3 runs 16 residues. The chain's CDR3 is CASSPRGEEGNTEAFF. DNA of the CDR3: TGTGCCAGCAGCCCGCGGGGGGAAGAAGGGAACACTGAAGCTTTCTTT.

The chain links TRBV2 to TRBJ2-1; 8 bases align to TRBD2. The CDR3 contains 17 residues. The V segment lost 8 bases and the J segment 4 bases; nucleotides outside the gene matches: 16. CDR1 and CDR2 from the germline V gene are SNHLY and FYNNEI. CDR3 bases: TGTGCCAGCCGGGAGGGCAGGGTTGCATCGGAATACAATGAGCAGTTCTTC. Protein: CASREGRVASEYNEQFF.

V and J are TRBV2 and TRBJ2-6; 8 bases fit TRBD2. From germline, CDR1 is SNHLY and CDR2 FYNNEI. CDR3 size: 18 residues. The V segment lost 4 bases and the J segment 2 bases; nucleotides outside the gene matches: 10. The CDR3 DNA reads TGTGCCAGCAGTGGTTGGCCGGGGGGGGGAACTGGGGCCAACGTCCTGACTTTC. Translated, it gives CASSGWPGGGTGANVLTF.

The V and J genes are TRBV4-1 and TRBJ1-1; possibly TRBD1 for D (6 bases). The CDR3 is 14 amino acids. V was cut by 1 base and J by 4 bases, with 10 bases left in between. From germline, CDR1 is MGHRA and CDR2 YSYEKL. The DNA for the CDR3 is TGCGCCAGCAGCCAAGCGCAGGGGTTCACTGAAGCTTTCTTT. Amino acids: CASSQAQGFTEAFF.

The J gene is TRBJ1-2, the V gene TRBV7-9; D unclear. The CDR3 extends over 13 amino acids. Germline V lookup: CDR1 SEHNR, CDR2 FQNEAQ (reference sequence). Trimming took off 5 bases at V and 5 bases at J, with 12 bases between the two ends. The DNA for the CDR3 is TGTGCCAGCAGCCCGTCGAGGGCGTATGGCTACACCTTC. Protein: CASSPSRAYGYTF.

V usage is TRBV6-1 and J usage is TRBJ2-1; the D gene is possibly TRBD1 (6 bases). From germline, CDR1 is MNHNS and CDR2 SASEGT. Trimming pared 5 bases from V and 9 bases from J, leaving 14 bases between. This CDR3 comprises 13 residues. CDR3 nucleotide sequence: TGTGCCAGCAGTAAACAGGGAATGTCTGAGCAGTTCTTC. The encoded protein is CASSKQGMSEQFF.

The chain couples TRBV4-2 to TRBJ1-1, with D unclear. Germline CDR1 reads LGHNA; CDR2 reads YNFKEQ. CDR3 length: 15 amino acids. Trimming pared 0 bases from V and 6 bases from J, leaving 14 bases between. CDR3 coding DNA: TGTGCCAGCAGCCAAGAAGCGGGGTCCGCCCCTGAAGCTTTCTTT. This encodes CASSQEAGSAPEAFF.

The genes are TRBV19 and TRBJ2-5; the D is unclear. Germline V gene lookup returns CDR1 LNHDA and CDR2 SQIVND (reference sequence). Trimming removed 5 bases from V and 1 base from J, with 8 bases in between. The CDR3 has 13 residues. CDR3 coding DNA: TGTGCCAGTAGTCAGAACCCCCAAGAGACCCAGTACTTC. Residues: CASSQNPQETQYF.

This CDR3 is CASSVAGVGTSGGAEGDTQYF. In DNA, the CDR3 is TGTGCCAGCAGCGTAGCCGGAGTGGGAACTAGCGGGGGGGCGGAGGGAGATACGCAGTATTTT. The chain uses TRBV9 and TRBJ2-3; 13 bases line up with TRBD2. This CDR3 is built from 21 residues. Trimming at V came to 0 bases and at J to 5 bases, leaving 18 bases not matched to a gene. Germline CDR1 is SGDLS and CDR2 is YYNGEE. Using reference TRBV9 and TRBJ2-3 for the parts outside the CDR3, the full variable domain is DSGVTQTPKHLITATGQRVTLRCSPRSGDLSVYWYQQSLDQGLQFLIQYYNGEERAKGNILERFSAQQFPDLHSELNLSSLELGDSALYFCASSVAGVGTSGGAEGDTQYFGPGTRLTVL.

This chain joins TRBV15 and TRBJ2-5; D uncertain. The CDR3 runs 13 residues. Germline V gives CDR1 LNHNV, CDR2 YYDKDF (reference sequence). V was clipped by 2 bases and J by 0 bases, with 4 bases between them. CDR3 sequence reads: CATSRYYQETQYF. CDR3 nucleotides: TGTGCCACCAGCAGATATTACCAAGAGACCCAGTACTTC.

The V gene is TRBV6-6, the J gene TRBJ1-3; weak D call: TRBD1 (5 bases). Germline V gene sequence: CDR1 MNHNY, CDR2 SVGAGI (reference sequence). The CDR3 has 16 residues. The V end lost 2 bases, the J end lost 1 base, and 12 bases lay between the germline ends. In nucleotides, the CDR3 is TGTGCCAGCAGTTACCAACGGGGGGGTTCTGGAAACACCATATATTTT. Translated, it gives CASSYQRGGSGNTIYF.

With regard to this clone: Other DNA sequences in this specimen translate into the identical CDR3. This rearrangement joins TRBV5-8 to TRBJ1-6, with D perhaps TRBD1 (5 bases). Trimming stripped 2 bases from V and 5 bases from J, with 11 bases between. This CDR3 is built from 15 residues. Germline CDR1 SGHTS, CDR2 YDEGEE. CDR3 sequence reads: CASSLGQGNNSPLHF. CDR3 DNA sequence: TGTGCCAGCAGCTTAGGGCAGGGTAATAATTCACCCCTCCACTTT.

CDR3 region: CATSLSGQTSNQPQHF. The CDR3, as DNA: TGTGCCACCAGTCTGTCGGGACAGACTAGCAATCAGCCCCAGCATTTT. The rearrangement joins TRBV15 to TRBJ1-5, with 7 bases that match TRBD1. This CDR3 comprises 16 residues. J was trimmed by 0 bases and V by 6 bases; bases with no gene match: 8. CDR1 and CDR2 (germline): LNHNV, YYDKDF (reference sequence).